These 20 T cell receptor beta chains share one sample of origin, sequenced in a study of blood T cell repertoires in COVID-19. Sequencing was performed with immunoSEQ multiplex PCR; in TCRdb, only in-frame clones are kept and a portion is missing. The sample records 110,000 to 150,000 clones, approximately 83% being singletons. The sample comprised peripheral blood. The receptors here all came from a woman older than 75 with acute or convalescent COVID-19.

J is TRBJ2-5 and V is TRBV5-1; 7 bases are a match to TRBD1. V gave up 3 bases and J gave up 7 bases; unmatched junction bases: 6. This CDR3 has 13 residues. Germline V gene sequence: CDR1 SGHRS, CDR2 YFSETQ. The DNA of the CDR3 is TGCGCCAGCAGCTCGGGACAGCCGGGGACCCAGTACTTC. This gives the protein CASSSGQPGTQYF.

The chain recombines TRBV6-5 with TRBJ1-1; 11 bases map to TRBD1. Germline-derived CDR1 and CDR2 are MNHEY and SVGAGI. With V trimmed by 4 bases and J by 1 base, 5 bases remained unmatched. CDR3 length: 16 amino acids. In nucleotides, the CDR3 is TGTGCCAGCAGTTTCGCCGGGACAGGGGGGAACACTGAAGCTTTCTTT. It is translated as CASSFAGTGGNTEAFF.

This CDR3 reads CASSFVGVNTEAFF. The CDR3 coding sequence is TGTGCCAGCAGCTTCGTGGGAGTGAACACTGAAGCTTTCTTT. The chain uses TRBV7-3 and TRBJ1-1; D is unresolved. The germline CDR1 and CDR2 sequences are SGHTA and FQGTGA. V was shortened by 3 bases and J by 0 bases, with 8 bases between the two germline ends. The CDR3 has 14 amino acids.

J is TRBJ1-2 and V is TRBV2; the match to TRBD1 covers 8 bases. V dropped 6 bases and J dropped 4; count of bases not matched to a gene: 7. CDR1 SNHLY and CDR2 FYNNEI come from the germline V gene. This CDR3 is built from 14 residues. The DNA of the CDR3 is TGTGCCAGCAGGCGGACAGGGAGAATCTATGGCTACACCTTC. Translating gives CASRRTGRIYGYTF. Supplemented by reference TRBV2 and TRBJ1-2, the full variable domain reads EPEVTQTPSHQVTQMGQEVILRCVPISNHLYFYWYRQILGQKVEFLVSFYNNEISEKSEIFDDQFSVERPDGSNFTLKIRSTKLEDSAMYFCASRRTGRIYGYTFGSGTRLTVV.

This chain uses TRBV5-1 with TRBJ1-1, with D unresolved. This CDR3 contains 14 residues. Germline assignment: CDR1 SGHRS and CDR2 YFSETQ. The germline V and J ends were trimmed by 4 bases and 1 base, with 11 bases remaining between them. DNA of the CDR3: TGCGCCAGCAGCCGGGGAACGGAGAACACTGAAGCTTTCTTT. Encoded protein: CASSRGTENTEAFF.

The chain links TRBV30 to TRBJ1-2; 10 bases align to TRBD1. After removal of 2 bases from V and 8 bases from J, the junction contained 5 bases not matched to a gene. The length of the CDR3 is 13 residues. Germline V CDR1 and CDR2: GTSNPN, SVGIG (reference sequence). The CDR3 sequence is CAWSPGQGSGYTF. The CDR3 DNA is TGTGCCTGGAGTCCGGGACAGGGGTCGGGCTACACCTTC.

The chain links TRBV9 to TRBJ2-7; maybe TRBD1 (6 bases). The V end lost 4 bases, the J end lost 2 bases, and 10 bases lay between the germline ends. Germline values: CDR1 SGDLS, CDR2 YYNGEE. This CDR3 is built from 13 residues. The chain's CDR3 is CASSLGTPYEQYF. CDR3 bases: TGTGCCAGCAGCCTAGGGACACCCTACGAGCAGTACTTC.

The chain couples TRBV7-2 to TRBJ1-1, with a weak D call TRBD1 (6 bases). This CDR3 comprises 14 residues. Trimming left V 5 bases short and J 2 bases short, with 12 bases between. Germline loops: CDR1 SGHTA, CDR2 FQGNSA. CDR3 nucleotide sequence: TGTGCCAGCAGCCCTCGGGGGGCCAACACTGAAGCTTTCTTT. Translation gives CASSPRGANTEAFF.

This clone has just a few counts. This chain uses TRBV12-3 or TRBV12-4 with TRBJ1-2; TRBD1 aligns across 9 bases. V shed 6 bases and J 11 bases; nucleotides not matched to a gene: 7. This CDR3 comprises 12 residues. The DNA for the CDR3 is TGTGCCAGCAGGGACAGGGGATTCTGGTACACCTTC. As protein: CASRDRGFWYTF.

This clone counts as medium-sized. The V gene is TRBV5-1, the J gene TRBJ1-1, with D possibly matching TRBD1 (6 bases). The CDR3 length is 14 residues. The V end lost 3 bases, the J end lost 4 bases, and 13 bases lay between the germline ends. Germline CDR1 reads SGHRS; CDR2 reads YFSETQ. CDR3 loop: CASSWAGAGTEAFF. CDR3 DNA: TGCGCCAGCAGCTGGGCAGGGGCCGGCACTGAAGCTTTCTTT. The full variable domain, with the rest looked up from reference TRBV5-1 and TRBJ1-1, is KAGVTQTPRYLIKTRGQQVTLSCSPISGHRSVSWYQQTPGQGLQFLFEYFSETQRNKGNFPGRFSGRQFSNSRSEMNVSTLELGDSALYLCASSWAGAGTEAFFGQGTRLTVV.

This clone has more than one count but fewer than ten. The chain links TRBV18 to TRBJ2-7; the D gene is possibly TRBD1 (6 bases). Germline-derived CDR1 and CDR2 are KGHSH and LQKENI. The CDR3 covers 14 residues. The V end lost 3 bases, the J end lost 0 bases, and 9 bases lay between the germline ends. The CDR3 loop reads CASSPQTGSYEQYF. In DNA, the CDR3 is TGTGCCAGCTCACCCCAGACAGGCTCCTACGAGCAGTACTTC.

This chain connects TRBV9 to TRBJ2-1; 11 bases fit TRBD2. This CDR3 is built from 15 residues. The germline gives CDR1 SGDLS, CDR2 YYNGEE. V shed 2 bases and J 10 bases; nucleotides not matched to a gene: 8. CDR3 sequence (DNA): TGTGCCAGCAGCGTCGTTAGCGGGGGGGGTCTAGAGCAGTTCTTC. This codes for CASSVVSGGGLEQFF.

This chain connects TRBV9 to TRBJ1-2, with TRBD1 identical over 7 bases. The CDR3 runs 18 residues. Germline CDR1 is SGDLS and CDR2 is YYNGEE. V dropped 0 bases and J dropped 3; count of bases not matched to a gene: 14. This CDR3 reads CASSVEEQGMGFYYGYTF. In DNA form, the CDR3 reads TGTGCCAGCAGCGTAGAAGAACAGGGGATGGGGTTTTACTATGGCTACACCTTC. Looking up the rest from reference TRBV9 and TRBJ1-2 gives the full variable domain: DSGVTQTPKHLITATGQRVTLRCSPRSGDLSVYWYQQSLDQGLQFLIQYYNGEERAKGNILERFSAQQFPDLHSELNLSSLELGDSALYFCASSVEEQGMGFYYGYTFGSGTRLTVV.

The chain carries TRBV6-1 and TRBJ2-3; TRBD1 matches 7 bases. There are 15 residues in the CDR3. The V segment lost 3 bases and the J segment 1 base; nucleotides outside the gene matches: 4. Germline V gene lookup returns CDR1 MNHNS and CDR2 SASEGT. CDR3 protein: CASSDGGTGTDTQYF. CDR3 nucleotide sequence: TGTGCCAGCAGTGACGGTGGGACAGGCACAGATACGCAGTATTTT.

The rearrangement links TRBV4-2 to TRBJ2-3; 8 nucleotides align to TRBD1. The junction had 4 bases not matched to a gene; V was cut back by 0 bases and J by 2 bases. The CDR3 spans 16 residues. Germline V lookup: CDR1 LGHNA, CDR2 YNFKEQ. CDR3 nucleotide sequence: TGTGCCAGCAGCCAAGAGGGACAGGAGCCCACAGATACGCAGTATTTT. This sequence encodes CASSQEGQEPTDTQYF.

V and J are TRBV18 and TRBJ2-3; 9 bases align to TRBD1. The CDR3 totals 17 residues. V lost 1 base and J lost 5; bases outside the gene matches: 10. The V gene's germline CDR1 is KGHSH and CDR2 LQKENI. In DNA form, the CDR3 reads TGTGCCAGCTCACCACTATACAACAGGGGGCGAGTAGATACGCAGTATTTT. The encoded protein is CASSPLYNRGRVDTQYF.

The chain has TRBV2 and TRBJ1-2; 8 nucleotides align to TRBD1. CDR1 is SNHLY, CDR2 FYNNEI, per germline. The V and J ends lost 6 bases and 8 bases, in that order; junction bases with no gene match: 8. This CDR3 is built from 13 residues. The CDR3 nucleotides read TGTGCCAGCAGGAGACAGGGGTTGTGGGGCTACACCTTC. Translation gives CASRRQGLWGYTF.

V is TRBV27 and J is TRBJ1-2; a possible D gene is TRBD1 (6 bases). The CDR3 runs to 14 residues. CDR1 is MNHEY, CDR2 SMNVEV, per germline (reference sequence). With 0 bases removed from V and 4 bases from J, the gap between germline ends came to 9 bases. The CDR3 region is CASSLSNRVYGYTF. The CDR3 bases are TGTGCCAGCAGTTTATCGAACAGGGTCTATGGCTACACCTTC.

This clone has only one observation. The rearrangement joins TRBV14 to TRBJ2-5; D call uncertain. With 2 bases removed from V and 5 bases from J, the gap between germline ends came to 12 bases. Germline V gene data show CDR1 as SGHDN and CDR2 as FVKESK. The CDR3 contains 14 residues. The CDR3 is CASSQSGNRETQYF. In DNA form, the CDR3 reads TGTGCCAGCAGCCAATCGGGTAATCGGGAGACCCAGTACTTC. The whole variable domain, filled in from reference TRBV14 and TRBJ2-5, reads EAGVTQFPSHSVIEKGQTVTLRCDPISGHDNLYWYRRVMGKEIKFLLHFVKESKQDESGMPNNRFLAERTGGTYSTLKVQPAELEDSGVYFCASSQSGNRETQYFGPGTRLLVL.

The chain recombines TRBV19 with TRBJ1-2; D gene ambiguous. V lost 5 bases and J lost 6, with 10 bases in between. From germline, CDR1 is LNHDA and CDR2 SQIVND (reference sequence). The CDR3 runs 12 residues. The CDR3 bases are TGTGCCAGTAGTTCCCGGAGGGATGGCTACACCTTC. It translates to CASSSRRDGYTF.